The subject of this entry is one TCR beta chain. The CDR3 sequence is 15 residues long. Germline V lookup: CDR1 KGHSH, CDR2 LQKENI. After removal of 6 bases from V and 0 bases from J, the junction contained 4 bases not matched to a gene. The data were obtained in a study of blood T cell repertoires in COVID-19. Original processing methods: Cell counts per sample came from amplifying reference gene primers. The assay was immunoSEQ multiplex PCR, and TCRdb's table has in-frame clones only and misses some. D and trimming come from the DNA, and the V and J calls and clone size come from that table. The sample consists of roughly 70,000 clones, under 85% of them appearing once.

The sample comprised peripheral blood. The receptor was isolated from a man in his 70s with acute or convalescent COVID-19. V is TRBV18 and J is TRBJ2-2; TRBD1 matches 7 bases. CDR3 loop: CASSSDRTNTGELFF. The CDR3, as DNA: TGTGCCAGCTCTTCGGACAGGACGAACACCGGGGAGCTGTTTTTT.